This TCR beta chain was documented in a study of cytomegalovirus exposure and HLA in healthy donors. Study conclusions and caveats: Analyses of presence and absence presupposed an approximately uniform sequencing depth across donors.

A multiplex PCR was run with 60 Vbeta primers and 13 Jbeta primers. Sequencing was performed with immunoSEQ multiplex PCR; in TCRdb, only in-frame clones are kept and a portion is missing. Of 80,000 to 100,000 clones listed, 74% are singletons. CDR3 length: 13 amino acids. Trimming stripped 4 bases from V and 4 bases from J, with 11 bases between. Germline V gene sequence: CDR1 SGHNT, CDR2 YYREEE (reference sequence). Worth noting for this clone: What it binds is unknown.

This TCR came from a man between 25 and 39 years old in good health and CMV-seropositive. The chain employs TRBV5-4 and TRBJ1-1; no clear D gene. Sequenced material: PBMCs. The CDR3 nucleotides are TGTGCCAGCAGCCAAAGCGAGGCCACTGAAGCTTTCTTT. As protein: CASSQSEATEAFF.